The 32 T cell receptor beta chains below were found in one sample sequenced in a study of cytomegalovirus exposure and HLA in healthy donors. The PCR employed 60 Vbeta primers together with 13 Jbeta primers. Sequenced by immunoSEQ multiplex PCR; TCRdb stores in-frame clones only, minus some. This sample's table reports approximately 140,000 clones. Sequencing was performed on PBMCs. Receptors were obtained from a man aged 35-49 years in good health and CMV-seronegative.

The rearrangement uses TRBV28 and TRBJ2-7; 8 positions agree with TRBD1. Losses at the gene ends were 8 bases for V and 5 bases for J; bases not matched to a gene: 5. The CDR3 runs to 12 residues. The germline gives CDR1 MDHEN, CDR2 SYDVKM. The CDR3 DNA follows: TGTGCCAGCTGGACAGGGAGAAACGAGCAGTACTTC. Translating it yields CASWTGRNEQYF. Supplemented by reference TRBV28 and TRBJ2-7, the full variable domain reads DVKVTQSSRYLVKRTGEKVFLECVQDMDHENMFWYRQDPGLGLRLIYFSYDVKMKEKGDIPEGYSVSREKKERFSLILESASTNQTSMYLCASWTGRNEQYFGPGTRLTVT.

The rearrangement links TRBV25-1 to TRBJ1-3, with D possibly TRBD1 on 6 matching bases. The CDR3 sequence is 15 residues long. Trimming cost V 2 bases and J 7 bases, with 15 bases left between them. From germline, CDR1 is MGHDK and CDR2 SYGVNS. The CDR3 is CASSENSGDLNTIYF. The CDR3 DNA reads TGTGCCAGCAGTGAAAACTCAGGGGATCTCAACACCATATATTTT. Filled out from reference TRBV25-1 and TRBJ1-3, the complete variable domain reads EADIYQTPRYLVIGTGKKITLECSQTMGHDKMYWYQQDPGMELHLIHYSYGVNSTEKGDLSSESTVSRIRTEHFPLTLESARPSHTSQYLCASSENSGDLNTIYFGEGSWLTVV.

The rearrangement links TRBV4-2 to TRBJ2-2; a weak D match, TRBD2 (6 bases). With 4 bases removed from V and 7 bases from J, the gap between germline ends came to 19 bases. The CDR3 has 16 amino acids. From germline, CDR1 is LGHNA and CDR2 YNFKEQ. The CDR3 loop reads CASSREEAGQNGELFF. The CDR3 DNA sequence: TGTGCCAGCAGCCGTGAGGAGGCGGGGCAAAACGGGGAGCTGTTTTTT.

The V call is TRBV18, the J call TRBJ2-7; TRBD1 matches 9 bases. Trimming took 2 bases from V and 5 from J; bases not matched to a gene: 4. Germline V gene lookup returns CDR1 KGHSH and CDR2 LQKENI. The CDR3 runs to 14 residues. CDR3 amino acids: CASSPRGQGNEQYF. CDR3 nucleotides: TGTGCCAGCTCACCAAGGGGACAGGGTAACGAGCAGTACTTC.

The chain is built from TRBV7-3 and TRBJ2-7; TRBD2 matches 12 bases. The junction had 6 bases not matched to a gene; V was cut back by 3 bases and J by 3 bases. Germline V gene data show CDR1 as SGHTA and CDR2 as FQGTGA. The CDR3 extends over 16 amino acids. The CDR3 region has the DNA TGTGCCAGCAGCTTGGTGGGGACTAGCGGGTTCTACGAGCAGTACTTC. Translated: CASSLVGTSGFYEQYF.

The rearrangement links TRBV9 to TRBJ2-7, with a possible D match to TRBD2 (5 bases). V was cut by 0 bases and J by 6 bases, with 13 bases left in between. Looked up from germline, CDR1 is SGDLS and CDR2 is YYNGEE. The CDR3 contains 14 residues. Written as DNA, the CDR3 is TGTGCCAGCAGCGTAGTGGACGAGGGCCCCGAGCAGTACTTC. It is translated as CASSVVDEGPEQYF.

The chain is built from TRBV19 and TRBJ2-7; 8 nucleotides agree with TRBD1. The CDR3 totals 16 residues. The germline V gene has CDR1 LNHDA and CDR2 SQIVND (reference sequence). V shed 5 bases, J shed 2 bases, and the junction held 11 bases outside the gene matches. CDR3 region: CASSHPGGRLPYEQYF. For the CDR3, the DNA is TGTGCCAGTAGTCATCCAGGGGGCAGACTCCCCTACGAGCAGTACTTC. Full variable domain (rest looked up from reference TRBV19 and TRBJ2-7): DGGITQSPKYLFRKEGQNVTLSCEQNLNHDAMYWYRQDPGQGLRLIYYSQIVNDFQKGDIAEGYSVSREKKESFPLTVTSAQKNPTAFYLCASSHPGGRLPYEQYFGPGTRLTVT.

This chain joins TRBV7-2 and TRBJ1-4; the match to TRBD1 covers 7 bases. The ends lost 2 bases at V and 4 bases at J; junction bases unmatched: 7. Germline V CDR1 and CDR2: SGHTA, FQGNSA. The CDR3 is 16 residues long. DNA of the CDR3: TGTGCCAGCAGCTTATCGGGAGGGGGCGGTAATGAAAAACTGTTTTTT. It codes for CASSLSGGGGNEKLFF.

V is TRBV7-9 and J is TRBJ2-7, with D tentatively TRBD1 (6 bases). V lost 4 bases to trimming and J lost 7 bases, with 11 bases between them. This CDR3 has 12 residues. Germline assignment: CDR1 SEHNR and CDR2 FQNEAQ (reference sequence). The CDR3 loop reads CASSSRDKEQYF. As DNA, the CDR3 is TGTGCCAGCAGCTCCCGGGACAAAGAGCAGTACTTC. Based on the CDR3 plus reference TRBV7-9 and TRBJ2-7, the full variable domain is DTGVSQNPRHKITKRGQNVTFRCDPISEHNRLYWYRQTLGQGPEFLTYFQNEAQLEKSRLLSDRFSAERPKGSFSTLEIQRTEQGDSAMYLCASSSRDKEQYFGPGTRLTVT.

V usage is TRBV2 and J usage is TRBJ1-3; 9 bases match TRBD1. Germline CDR1 is SNHLY and CDR2 is FYNNEI. Trimming at V came to 6 bases and at J to 0 bases, leaving 9 bases not matched to a gene. The CDR3 is 17 residues long. The DNA of the CDR3 is TGTGCCAGCAGAGCCACCCGGGACAGGGTCTCTGGAAACACCATATATTTT. It is translated as CASRATRDRVSGNTIYF. Drawing the rest from reference TRBV2 and TRBJ1-3, the complete variable domain is EPEVTQTPSHQVTQMGQEVILRCVPISNHLYFYWYRQILGQKVEFLVSFYNNEISEKSEIFDDQFSVERPDGSNFTLKIRSTKLEDSAMYFCASRATRDRVSGNTIYFGEGSWLTVV.

The J gene is TRBJ1-2, the V gene TRBV6-5, with TRBD1 matching over 7 bases. CDR1 MNHEY and CDR2 SVGAGI come from the germline V gene. This CDR3 spans 15 amino acids. V dropped 8 bases and J dropped 4; count of bases not matched to a gene: 13. CDR3 region: CASRRGLGQLYGYTF. CDR3 DNA sequence: TGTGCCAGCCGCCGAGGCTTGGGACAGCTCTATGGCTACACCTTC.

The CDR3 bases are TGTGCCAGCAGTTCGACAGGGGGCGTAACAGATACGCAGTATTTT. Residues: CASSSTGGVTDTQYF. V usage is TRBV27 and J usage is TRBJ2-3; 10 nucleotides agree with TRBD1. CDR3 size: 15 residues. Germline assignment: CDR1 MNHEY and CDR2 SMNVEV (reference sequence). The junction had 4 bases not matched to a gene; V was cut back by 4 bases and J by 3 bases.

The chain has TRBV7-3 and TRBJ2-7; D possibly corresponds to TRBD2 (5 bases). CDR3 length: 14 amino acids. With 8 bases removed from V and 4 bases from J, the gap between germline ends came to 18 bases. Looked up from germline, CDR1 is SGHTA and CDR2 is FQGTGA. The CDR3 DNA reads TGTGCCAGCTGCGGACCCCGGGGATTTTACGAGCAGTACTTC. As protein: CASCGPRGFYEQYF.

The V call is TRBV19, the J call TRBJ2-3, with 9 bases matching TRBD1. J was trimmed by 4 bases and V by 5 bases; bases with no gene match: 10. CDR1 and CDR2 (germline): LNHDA, SQIVND (reference sequence). This CDR3 has 16 amino acids. This chain's CDR3 is CASSPPGTGFPDTQYF. Here the CDR3 DNA reads TGTGCCAGTAGTCCACCCGGGACAGGGTTTCCAGATACGCAGTATTTT.

The J gene is TRBJ2-5, the V gene TRBV5-4; tentatively, D is TRBD2 (6 bases). Germline assignment: CDR1 SGHNT and CDR2 YYREEE (reference sequence). This CDR3 region has 14 residues. V lost 2 bases to trimming and J lost 4 bases, with 12 bases between them. This CDR3 reads CASSFRDLGETQYF. In DNA, the CDR3 is TGTGCCAGCAGCTTTAGGGACTTGGGAGAGACCCAGTACTTC. Based on the CDR3 plus reference TRBV5-4 and TRBJ2-5, the full variable domain is ETGVTQSPTHLIKTRGQQVTLRCSSQSGHNTVSWYQQALGQGPQFIFQYYREEENGRGNFPPRFSGLQFPNYSSELNVNALELDDSALYLCASSFRDLGETQYFGPGTRLLVL.

The CDR3: CASSESPGNTEAFF. The DNA of the CDR3 is TGTGCCAGCAGTGAATCCCCGGGAAACACTGAAGCTTTCTTT. V is TRBV2 and J is TRBJ1-1; D uncertain. CDR1 SNHLY and CDR2 FYNNEI come from the germline V gene. V lost 2 bases to trimming and J lost 2 bases, with 9 bases between them. This CDR3 contains 14 residues. The full variable domain, completed using reference TRBV2 and TRBJ1-1, is EPEVTQTPSHQVTQMGQEVILRCVPISNHLYFYWYRQILGQKVEFLVSFYNNEISEKSEIFDDQFSVERPDGSNFTLKIRSTKLEDSAMYFCASSESPGNTEAFFGQGTRLTVV.

This chain uses TRBV5-1 with TRBJ2-2, with D unresolved. Germline V gene data show CDR1 as SGHRS and CDR2 as YFSETQ. V shed 0 bases and J shed 4 bases, with 13 bases lying between them. The CDR3 is made up of 16 amino acids. CDR3 nucleotide sequence: TGCGCCAGCAGCTTGGGATCCACCTCGAGCACCGGGGAGCTGTTTTTT. Its protein is CASSLGSTSSTGELFF.

V is TRBV5-1 and J is TRBJ1-5; D is undetermined. Trimming removed 2 bases at V and 3 bases at J, with 9 bases between. Germline V gene lookup returns CDR1 SGHRS and CDR2 YFSETQ. There are 14 residues in the CDR3. As DNA, the CDR3 is TGCGCCAGCAGCTTTGACGGGTCCAATCAGCCCCAGCATTTT. This gives the protein CASSFDGSNQPQHF.

The chain is built from TRBV5-1 and TRBJ2-7; 8 bases are a match to TRBD1. The CDR3 totals 13 residues. With V trimmed by 4 bases and J by 3 bases, 3 bases remained unmatched. Germline CDR1 and CDR2: SGHRS and YFSETQ. CDR3 residues: CASSLDRVYEQYF. The CDR3 DNA sequence: TGCGCCAGCAGCCTGGACAGGGTCTACGAGCAGTACTTC.

This sequence joins TRBV4-3 and TRBJ2-1, with 8 bases identical to TRBD2. Per germline, CDR1 LGHNA and CDR2 YSLEER. The CDR3 is 16 residues long. V lost 1 base, J lost 2 bases, and 4 bases stayed unmatched. CDR3 in amino acids: CASSQGAGVTYNEQFF. Here the CDR3 DNA reads TGCGCCAGCAGCCAAGGAGCGGGGGTCACCTACAATGAGCAGTTCTTC.

The gene calls are TRBV5-1 and TRBJ2-5; 7 positions match TRBD1. The J segment lost 1 base and the V segment lost 4 bases, leaving 10 bases of the junction unmatched. CDR3 length: 16 amino acids. Germline lookup yields CDR1 SGHRS and CDR2 YFSETQ. This chain's CDR3 is CASSLRLTGLQETQYF. CDR3 DNA: TGCGCCAGCAGCCTCCGCTTGACAGGGCTCCAAGAGACCCAGTACTTC.

This rearrangement joins TRBV7-6 to TRBJ1-1; D uncertain. This CDR3 has 15 amino acids. V shed 5 bases and J shed 1 base, with 14 bases lying between them. The germline CDR1 and CDR2 sequences are SGHVS and FNYEAQ. The CDR3 reads CASSQLSGSNTEAFF. CDR3 DNA sequence: TGTGCCAGCAGCCAATTGTCGGGGTCGAACACTGAAGCTTTCTTT.

The CDR3 coding sequence is TGTGCCAGTAGTACCCAGGGGGCCAAGAATCAGCCCCAGCATTTT. This encodes CASSTQGAKNQPQHF. The chain couples TRBV19 to TRBJ1-5, with 8 bases matching TRBD1. This CDR3 comprises 15 residues. Per germline, CDR1 LNHDA and CDR2 SQIVND (reference sequence). The V segment lost 4 bases and the J segment 4 bases; nucleotides outside the gene matches: 6. Full variable domain (rest looked up from reference TRBV19 and TRBJ1-5): DGGITQSPKYLFRKEGQNVTLSCEQNLNHDAMYWYRQDPGQGLRLIYYSQIVNDFQKGDIAEGYSVSREKKESFPLTVTSAQKNPTAFYLCASSTQGAKNQPQHFGDGTRLSIL.

CDR3 in amino acids: CATSRPGRNYGYTF. The CDR3 region has the DNA TGTGCCACCAGCAGACCAGGTCGCAACTATGGCTACACCTTC. The chain is built from TRBV15 and TRBJ1-2; D unclear. The CDR3 runs 14 residues. From germline, CDR1 is LNHNV and CDR2 YYDKDF (reference sequence). V gave up 2 bases and J gave up 2 bases, with 9 bases separating them.

The rearrangement links TRBV2 to TRBJ1-4; no reliable D call. Trimming cost V 5 bases and J 6 bases, with 7 bases left between them. Looked up from germline, CDR1 is SNHLY and CDR2 is FYNNEI. The CDR3 loop spans 12 amino acids. The CDR3 is CASSYSYEKLFF. In DNA, the CDR3 is TGTGCCAGCAGTTACAGTTATGAAAAACTGTTTTTT.

The chain employs TRBV11-1 and TRBJ2-7; TRBD1 matches at 9 bases. The CDR3 has 15 residues. The ends lost 5 bases at V and 5 bases at J; junction bases unmatched: 10. CDR1 is SGHAT, CDR2 FQDESV, per germline (reference sequence). CDR3 sequence reads: CASSMPGQGSHEQYF. DNA of the CDR3: TGTGCCAGCAGCATGCCGGGACAGGGATCCCACGAGCAGTACTTC.

The genes are TRBV29-1 and TRBJ2-7; 9 bases fit TRBD1. From germline, CDR1 is SQVTM and CDR2 ANQGSEA. J gave up 6 bases and V 6 bases, and 6 bases lay outside the gene matches. CDR3 size: 12 residues. The CDR3 nucleotides read TGCAGCGTGGGGACAGGGAGTAGCGAGCAGTACTTC. It is translated as CSVGTGSSEQYF.

This sequence joins TRBV5-1 and TRBJ1-2; 7 positions match TRBD1. The CDR3 loop spans 15 amino acids. Germline CDR1 reads SGHRS; CDR2 reads YFSETQ. V trimming: 4 bases; J trimming: 0 bases; junction bases outside the gene matches: 6. CDR3: CASSPTGMTNYGYTF. CDR3 in DNA: TGCGCCAGCAGCCCGACAGGGATGACTAACTATGGCTACACCTTC.

The V gene is TRBV6-1, the J gene TRBJ2-3; 14 bases are shared with TRBD2. Trimming removed 2 bases from V and 0 bases from J; junction bases left unmatched: 4. Germline lookup yields CDR1 MNHNS and CDR2 SASEGT. The CDR3 is 18 residues long. The CDR3 loop is CASSEPGLAGGSTDTQYF. As DNA, the CDR3 is TGTGCCAGCAGTGAACCCGGACTAGCGGGGGGTAGCACAGATACGCAGTATTTT.

The genes are TRBV6-6 and TRBJ2-4; a possible D gene is TRBD2 (5 bases). The length of the CDR3 is 15 residues. The V end was cut by 7 bases, the J end by 3 bases, with 16 bases between. Germline V gene lookup returns CDR1 MNHNY and CDR2 SVGAGI (reference sequence). The CDR3 sequence: CASTDPNRGKNIQYF. The CDR3 DNA is TGTGCCAGCACCGACCCCAATCGGGGCAAAAACATTCAGTACTTC.

The CDR3 DNA is TGTGCCAGTAGTTCCCGGACAGGGGGCGTGGGGCAGTACTTC. This encodes CASSSRTGGVGQYF. The chain carries TRBV19 and TRBJ2-7; 11 nucleotides line up with TRBD1. CDR1 and CDR2 (germline): LNHDA, SQIVND (reference sequence). V gave up 5 bases and J gave up 9 bases; unmatched junction bases: 9. CDR3 length: 14 amino acids.

This chain joins TRBV19 and TRBJ2-2; a weak D match, TRBD2 (6 bases). Germline CDR1 LNHDA, CDR2 SQIVND (reference sequence). The CDR3 is 16 residues long. V was trimmed by 6 bases and J by 4 bases, leaving 18 bases between them. For the CDR3, the DNA is TGTGCCAGTAGGCCCGGACTGGGACTGGGCACCGGGGAGCTGTTTTTT. Encoded protein: CASRPGLGLGTGELFF.